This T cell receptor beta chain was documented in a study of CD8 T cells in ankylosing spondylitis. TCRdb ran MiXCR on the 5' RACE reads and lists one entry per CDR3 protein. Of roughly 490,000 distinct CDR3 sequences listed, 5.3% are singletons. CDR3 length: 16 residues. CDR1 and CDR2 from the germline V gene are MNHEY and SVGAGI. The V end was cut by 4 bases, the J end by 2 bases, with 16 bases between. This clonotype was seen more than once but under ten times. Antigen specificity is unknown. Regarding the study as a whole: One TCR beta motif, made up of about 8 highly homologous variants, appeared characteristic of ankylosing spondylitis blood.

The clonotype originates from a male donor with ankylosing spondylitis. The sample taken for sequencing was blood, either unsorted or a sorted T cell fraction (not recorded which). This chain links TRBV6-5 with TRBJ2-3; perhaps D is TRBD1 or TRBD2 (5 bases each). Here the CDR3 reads CASSSYRDGNTDTQYF. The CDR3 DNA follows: TGTGCCAGCAGTTCCTACCGGGACGGAAACACAGATACGCAGTATTTT.